The 30 T cell receptor beta chains given below trace back to one sample, sequenced in a study of technical replicates of blood from a handful of donors. Measured with immunoSEQ multiplex PCR; TCRdb has only the in-frame clones, and not every one. The sample yields 55,000 to 80,000 clones, 93% seen once. The specimen was T cells isolated from PBMCs. These receptors came from a human donor in good health.

The chain joins TRBV7-2 to TRBJ2-7, with a weak D call TRBD2 (5 bases). Trimming took off 6 bases at V and 2 bases at J, with 11 bases between the two ends. The CDR3 covers 13 residues. Germline CDR1 is SGHTA and CDR2 is FQGNSA. CDR3 coding DNA: TGTGCCAGCAGTTCCCGAGCGGCCTACGAGCAGTACTTC. Its translation: CASSSRAAYEQYF.

This chain connects TRBV6-5 to TRBJ1-3; 8 bases agree with TRBD1. V was clipped by 8 bases and J by 12 bases; unmatched bases: 6. CDR1 and CDR2 from the germline V gene are MNHEY and SVGAGI. The CDR3 covers 11 residues. The chain's CDR3 is CASRDRGHIYF. DNA for the CDR3: TGTGCCAGCCGAGACAGGGGCCACATATATTTT.

V gene TRBV2 combines with J gene TRBJ2-7; 8 nucleotides line up with TRBD2. The CDR3 contains 14 residues. V lost 8 bases, J lost 2 bases, and 8 bases stayed unmatched. CDR1 and CDR2 from the germline V gene are SNHLY and FYNNEI. CDR3 bases: TGTGCCAGCCTCCCAGGAGCGGGAGCCTACGAGCAGTACTTC. Its protein product is CASLPGAGAYEQYF.

The rearrangement links TRBV5-1 to TRBJ1-2; 9 nucleotides align to TRBD1. This CDR3 spans 15 amino acids. Germline values: CDR1 SGHRS, CDR2 YFSETQ. The junction had 4 bases not matched to a gene; V was cut back by 0 bases and J by 4 bases. The CDR3 is CASSLVGQGAYGYTF. In nucleotides, the CDR3 is TGCGCCAGCAGCTTGGTGGGACAGGGAGCCTATGGCTACACCTTC.

The sample holds a few counts of this clone. At one boundary the junction diverges from the germline segment, which might be a read error. The gene calls are TRBV2 and TRBJ1-5; 9 bases map to TRBD1. CDR1 is SNHLY, CDR2 FYNNEI, per germline. There are 13 residues in the CDR3. The CDR3 is CASREQGAQPQHF. The CDR3 DNA is TGTGCCAGCCGTGAACAGGGGGCTCAGCCCCAGCATTTT.

The J gene is TRBJ2-7, the V gene TRBV14; no clear D. Germline V CDR1 and CDR2: SGHDN, FVKESK. The CDR3 is made up of 14 amino acids. Trimming took off 2 bases at V and 6 bases at J, with 14 bases between the two ends. For the CDR3, the DNA is TGTGCCAGCAGCCAACTCTCCTCAGGCACCGAGCAGTACTTC. It translates to CASSQLSSGTEQYF.

The chain is built from TRBV10-3 and TRBJ2-6; D gene ambiguous. Trimming removed 0 bases at V and 2 bases at J, with 5 bases between. The CDR3 is 15 amino acids. The germline V gene encodes CDR1 ENHRY and CDR2 SYGVKD. CDR3 sequence reads: CAISESSAGANVLTF. As DNA, the CDR3 is TGTGCCATCAGTGAGTCGTCAGCTGGGGCCAACGTCCTGACTTTC.

The CDR3 protein is CASSRVAGGAPGELFF. Written as DNA, the CDR3 is TGCGCCAGCAGCCGTGTAGCGGGGGGCGCACCGGGGGAGCTGTTTTTT. The chain has TRBV4-1 and TRBJ2-2, with TRBD2 matching 10 bases. Germline V gives CDR1 MGHRA, CDR2 YSYEKL. V lost 4 bases, J lost 8 bases, and 10 bases stayed unmatched. The CDR3 is made up of 16 amino acids.

This clone was observed once. This chain's CDR3 is CASNPPRLTTLGYTF. The CDR3 DNA follows: TGTGCCAGCAACCCCCCACGTCTAACTACCCTAGGCTACACCTTC. The genes are TRBV28 and TRBJ1-2, with D unclear. CDR1 is MDHEN, CDR2 SYDVKM, per germline. Trimming stripped 7 bases from V and 8 bases from J, with 23 bases between. The CDR3 has 15 amino acids.

V and J are TRBV5-4 and TRBJ1-2, with 7 positions matching TRBD1. The junction had 5 bases not matched to a gene; V was cut back by 3 bases and J by 3 bases. CDR1 SGHNT and CDR2 YYREEE come from the germline V gene (reference sequence). The CDR3 is 14 residues long. CDR3 region: CASSYRDRDYGYTF. CDR3 nucleotides: TGTGCCAGCAGCTATAGGGACAGAGACTATGGCTACACCTTC. The variable domain in full, completed from reference TRBV5-4 and TRBJ1-2, reads ETGVTQSPTHLIKTRGQQVTLRCSSQSGHNTVSWYQQALGQGPQFIFQYYREEENGRGNFPPRFSGLQFPNYSSELNVNALELDDSALYLCASSYRDRDYGYTFGSGTRLTVV.

The chain couples TRBV6-4 to TRBJ2-2; 11 bases are a match to TRBD2. The trim removed 10 bases at V and 1 base at J, leaving 5 bases unmatched. The CDR3 is made up of 15 amino acids. Germline lookup yields CDR1 MRHNA and CDR2 SNTAGT. In DNA, the CDR3 is TGTGCCACCAACACTAGCGGGGGGAACACCGGGGAGCTGTTTTTT. This codes for CATNTSGGNTGELFF.

The rearrangement links TRBV5-6 to TRBJ2-1; 7 positions match TRBD1. Germline trimming cut 2 bases from V and 6 bases from J; bases unmatched to any gene: 11. This CDR3 spans 16 amino acids. CDR1 and CDR2 from the germline V gene are SGHDT and YYEEEE. This CDR3 is CASSLPDVRGSNEQFF. The CDR3 DNA sequence: TGTGCCAGCAGCTTACCAGATGTCAGGGGGTCCAATGAGCAGTTCTTC.

The V and J genes are TRBV6-5 and TRBJ2-5; 7 bases are shared with TRBD1. Germline CDR1 MNHEY, CDR2 SVGAGI. There are 14 residues in the CDR3. With V trimmed by 6 bases and J by 3 bases, 7 bases remained unmatched. The DNA for the CDR3 is TGTGCCAGCAGCCCGGGACAGTCCAAAGAGACCCAGTACTTC. Protein: CASSPGQSKETQYF.

The V call is TRBV7-2, the J call TRBJ1-2; 10 nucleotides line up with TRBD1. Germline-derived CDR1 and CDR2 are SGHTA and FQGNSA. V lost 5 bases, J lost 8 bases, and 11 bases stayed unmatched. The CDR3 totals 15 residues. Here the CDR3 DNA reads TGTGCCAGCAGCCGTTGGACAGGGGGATTGGGGGGCTACACCTTC. Amino acids: CASSRWTGGLGGYTF.

The chain has TRBV27 and TRBJ2-6; possible D gene TRBD1, 5 bases. CDR1 is MNHEY, CDR2 SMNVEV, per germline (reference sequence). The CDR3 consists of 15 residues. V gave up 3 bases and J gave up 2 bases, with 8 bases separating them. The CDR3 nucleotides are TGTGCCAGCAGTTTCGCAGGGCCTGGGGCCAACGTCCTGACTTTC. It is translated as CASSFAGPGANVLTF.

The sample holds one count of this clone. V usage is TRBV27 and J usage is TRBJ1-6, with 10 nucleotides matching TRBD1. The CDR3 is 17 residues long. The ends lost 5 bases at V and 1 base at J; junction bases unmatched: 5. CDR1 MNHEY and CDR2 SMNVEV come from the germline V gene (reference sequence). DNA for the CDR3: TGTGCCAGCAGTCCCGACAGGGGGCTTTCCTATAATTCACCCCTCCACTTT. This translates into CASSPDRGLSYNSPLHF.

V and J are TRBV6-6 and TRBJ2-1, with 12 bases identical to TRBD2. The length of the CDR3 is 15 residues. Looked up from germline, CDR1 is MNHNY and CDR2 is SVGAGI (reference sequence). The J segment lost 7 bases and the V segment lost 4 bases, leaving 5 bases of the junction unmatched. CDR3: CASSSLAGGPNEQFF. The CDR3 DNA sequence: TGTGCCAGCAGTTCCCTAGCGGGAGGGCCGAATGAGCAGTTCTTC.

The V call is TRBV2, the J call TRBJ2-2; D call uncertain. The V gene's germline CDR1 is SNHLY and CDR2 FYNNEI. The CDR3 runs 12 residues. Trimming took off 2 bases at V and 6 bases at J, with 4 bases between the two ends. CDR3 DNA sequence: TGTGCCAGCAGTGAAAGCCCCGGGGAGCTGTTTTTT. Protein product: CASSESPGELFF.

The CDR3 region is CSVGLRGGEQYF. CDR3 coding DNA: TGCAGCGTTGGCCTCAGGGGTGGCGAGCAGTACTTC. The J gene is TRBJ2-7, the V gene TRBV29-1; TRBD1 is a possible D gene (6 bases). The CDR3 totals 12 residues. Trimming took off 4 bases at V and 6 bases at J, with 13 bases between the two ends. The germline CDR1 and CDR2 sequences are SQVTM and ANQGSEA.

The V gene is TRBV23-1, the J gene TRBJ1-3; 7 bases are shared with TRBD1. TRBV23-1 is noted as an ORF with a role that remains uncertain. The length of the CDR3 is 15 residues. Trimming took 4 bases from V and 0 from J; bases not matched to a gene: 3. The CDR3 DNA reads as TGCGCCAGCAGTCCCGACAGGGACTCTGGAAACACCATATATTTT. Its protein is CASSPDRDSGNTIYF.

This clone was recorded once. This sequence joins TRBV4-1 and TRBJ2-4; D might be TRBD2 (6 bases). CDR1 MGHRA and CDR2 YSYEKL come from the germline V gene. The germline V and J ends were trimmed by 2 bases and 2 bases, with 19 bases remaining between them. The CDR3 runs 18 residues. The CDR3 loop is CASSQFSGTQGSKNIQYF. Here the CDR3 DNA reads TGCGCCAGCAGCCAATTCTCCGGGACTCAAGGGTCCAAAAACATTCAGTACTTC.

In this sample, this clone turned up a few times. The chain combines TRBV27 with TRBJ1-1, with unresolved D. The CDR3 runs to 13 residues. The V and J ends lost 3 bases and 5 bases respectively, with 10 bases between them. Per the germline V gene, CDR1 is MNHEY and CDR2 is SMNVEV (reference sequence). The CDR3 sequence is CASSFGTRTEAFF. CDR3 nucleotides: TGTGCCAGCAGTTTTGGCACGCGGACTGAAGCTTTCTTT.

J is TRBJ2-5 and V is TRBV23-1; a possible D gene is TRBD1 (5 bases). TRBV23-1 is known as an ORF, though its function is uncertain. The CDR3 has 16 residues. Trimming stripped 6 bases from V and 5 bases from J, with 22 bases between. This CDR3 reads CASSSTRGHERETQYF. CDR3 bases: TGCGCCAGCAGCAGTACCCGCGGACACGAACGCGAGACCCAGTACTTC.

This clone came up a few times. The chain combines TRBV19 with TRBJ1-5; TRBD1 matches 9 bases. Germline lookup yields CDR1 LNHDA and CDR2 SQIVND (reference sequence). V lost 8 bases and J lost 6; bases outside the gene matches: 2. The CDR3 extends over 12 amino acids. As DNA, the CDR3 is TGTGCCAGTGCGGGACAGGGTCAGCCCCAGCATTTT. Its protein is CASAGQGQPQHF. Using reference TRBV19 and TRBJ1-5 for the parts outside the CDR3, the full variable domain is DGGITQSPKYLFRKEGQNVTLSCEQNLNHDAMYWYRQDPGQGLRLIYYSQIVNDFQKGDIAEGYSVSREKKESFPLTVTSAQKNPTAFYLCASAGQGQPQHFGDGTRLSIL.

This chain links TRBV29-1 with TRBJ1-2, with 7 bases aligning to TRBD1. J gave up 0 bases and V 6 bases, and 4 bases lay outside the gene matches. The CDR3 totals 13 residues. CDR1 and CDR2 (germline): SQVTM, ANQGSEA. This CDR3 reads CSVDRVANYGYTF. The CDR3 coding sequence is TGCAGCGTCGACAGGGTAGCTAACTATGGCTACACCTTC.

The chain carries TRBV7-9 and TRBJ2-2; possibly TRBD1 for D (5 bases). CDR1 and CDR2 (germline): SEHNR, FQNEAQ (reference sequence). V lost 1 base to trimming and J lost 5 bases, with 17 bases between them. This CDR3 has 17 residues. As DNA, the CDR3 is TGTGCCAGCAGCTTAGGGGCCCCGACAGCTCGGACCGGGGAGCTGTTTTTT. Protein product: CASSLGAPTARTGELFF.

This clone was seen only a few times. This chain uses TRBV11-2 with TRBJ1-2; 8 bases match TRBD1. There are 13 residues in the CDR3. The germline CDR1 and CDR2 sequences are SGHAT and FQNNGV. The V segment lost 5 bases and the J segment 8 bases; nucleotides outside the gene matches: 7. CDR3 sequence (DNA): TGTGCCAGCAGCCCCCGGACAGGGCTAGGCTACACCTTC. Protein product: CASSPRTGLGYTF.

The chain employs TRBV13 and TRBJ2-1, with D possibly being TRBD2 (6 bases). Germline CDR1 reads PRHDT; CDR2 reads FYEKMQ (reference sequence). V gave up 7 bases and J gave up 5 bases, with 12 bases separating them. The CDR3 runs 13 residues. Here the CDR3 DNA reads TGTGCCAGCACCCTGGAGGGAAACAATGAGCAGTTCTTC. Protein product: CASTLEGNNEQFF.

The chain couples TRBV6-1 to TRBJ1-1; TRBD1 might be the D (6 bases). This CDR3 spans 14 amino acids. Germline V lookup: CDR1 MNHNS, CDR2 SASEGT. V was shortened by 6 bases and J by 1 base, with 12 bases between the two germline ends. Here the CDR3 DNA reads TGTGCCAGCAGGAAGGGGGACACGAACACTGAAGCTTTCTTT. This gives the protein CASRKGDTNTEAFF.

The chain carries TRBV25-1 and TRBJ2-3; D is unclear. V lost 1 base to trimming and J lost 0 bases, with 8 bases between them. The CDR3 runs 15 residues. Germline V gene lookup returns CDR1 MGHDK and CDR2 SYGVNS. The CDR3 region is CASSELTESTDTQYF. The CDR3 DNA reads TGTGCCAGCAGTGAATTAACAGAGAGCACAGATACGCAGTATTTT.